This T cell receptor (beta chain) was captured in a study of CD8 T cells in ankylosing spondylitis. Study results and caveats: The study looked at matched synovial fluid samples from ankylosing spondylitis patients. Disease-linked clones were reported to be significantly enriched there. A motif of 8 or 9 highly homologous TCR beta variants was seen as apparently characteristic of ankylosing spondylitis blood.

5'-RACE, quantitative and with molecular barcodes, yielded the TCR beta libraries. Using its own MiXCR run on the 5' RACE reads, TCRdb lists one record per CDR3 protein. The sample shows 250,000 or so distinct CDR3 sequences, about 24% of them seen only once. A word on this clonotype: Antigen unknown.

The V gene lost 2 bases and the J gene lost 1 base, with 16 bases spanning the gap. The CDR3 runs 17 residues. Per germline, CDR1 SGHTA and CDR2 FQGTGA. The sample comprised blood, either unsorted or a sorted T cell fraction (not recorded which). The clonotype originates from a male donor with ankylosing spondylitis or in good health (not recorded which). This sequence joins TRBV7-3 and TRBJ2-3; D ambiguous. CDR3 residues: CASSLVGLGFGTDTQYF. DNA for the CDR3: TGTGCCAGCAGCTTAGTCGGTTTGGGGTTCGGCACAGATACGCAGTATTTT.